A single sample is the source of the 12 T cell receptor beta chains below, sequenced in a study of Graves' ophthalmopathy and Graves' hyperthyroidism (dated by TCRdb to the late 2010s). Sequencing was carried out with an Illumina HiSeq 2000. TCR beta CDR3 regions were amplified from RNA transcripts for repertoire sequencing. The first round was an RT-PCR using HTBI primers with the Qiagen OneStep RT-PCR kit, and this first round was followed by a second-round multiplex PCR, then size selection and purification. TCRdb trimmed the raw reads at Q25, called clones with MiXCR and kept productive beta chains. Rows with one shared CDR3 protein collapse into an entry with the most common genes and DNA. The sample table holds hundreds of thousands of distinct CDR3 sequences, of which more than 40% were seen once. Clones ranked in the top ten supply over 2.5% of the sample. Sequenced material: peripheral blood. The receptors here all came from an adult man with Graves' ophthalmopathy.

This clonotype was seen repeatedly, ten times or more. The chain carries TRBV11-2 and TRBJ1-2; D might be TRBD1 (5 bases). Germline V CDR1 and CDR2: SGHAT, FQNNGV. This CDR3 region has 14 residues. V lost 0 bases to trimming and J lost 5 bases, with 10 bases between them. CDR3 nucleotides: TGTGCCAGCAGCTTAGATTCCAGGGTGTATGGCTACACCTTC. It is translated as CASSLDSRVYGYTF.

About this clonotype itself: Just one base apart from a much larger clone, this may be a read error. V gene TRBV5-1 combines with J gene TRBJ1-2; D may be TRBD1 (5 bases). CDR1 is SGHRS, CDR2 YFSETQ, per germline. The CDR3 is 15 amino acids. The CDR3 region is CTSSSAADSRGGYTF. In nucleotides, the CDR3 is TGCACCAGCAGCTCCGCCGCAGACAGCCGTGGTGGCTACACCTTC.

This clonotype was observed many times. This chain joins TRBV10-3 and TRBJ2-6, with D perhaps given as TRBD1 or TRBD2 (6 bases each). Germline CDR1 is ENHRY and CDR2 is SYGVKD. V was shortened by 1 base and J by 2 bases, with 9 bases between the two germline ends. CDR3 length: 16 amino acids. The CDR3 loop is CAISELGGAGANVLTF. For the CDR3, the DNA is TGTGCCATCAGTGAGTTGGGGGGCGCTGGGGCCAACGTCCTGACTTTC.

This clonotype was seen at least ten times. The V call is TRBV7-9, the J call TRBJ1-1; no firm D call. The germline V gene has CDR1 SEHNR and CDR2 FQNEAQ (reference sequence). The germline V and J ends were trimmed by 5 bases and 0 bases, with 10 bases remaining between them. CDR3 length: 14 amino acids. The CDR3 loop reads CASSDAHMNTEAFF. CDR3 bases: TGTGCCAGCAGCGATGCCCATATGAACACTGAAGCTTTCTTT.

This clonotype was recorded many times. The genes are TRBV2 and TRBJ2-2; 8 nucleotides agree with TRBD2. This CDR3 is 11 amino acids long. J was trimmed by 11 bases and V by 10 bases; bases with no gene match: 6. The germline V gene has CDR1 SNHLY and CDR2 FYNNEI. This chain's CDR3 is CATGGGGELFF. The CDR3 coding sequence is TGTGCCACCGGGGGGGGCGGAGAGCTGTTTTTT.

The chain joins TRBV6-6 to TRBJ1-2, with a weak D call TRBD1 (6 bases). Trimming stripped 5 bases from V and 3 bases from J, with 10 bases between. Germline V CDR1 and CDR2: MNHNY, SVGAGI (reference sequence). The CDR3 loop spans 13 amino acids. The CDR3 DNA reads TGTGCCAGCAGTCGGACAGAACACTATGGCTACACCTTC. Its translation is CASSRTEHYGYTF.

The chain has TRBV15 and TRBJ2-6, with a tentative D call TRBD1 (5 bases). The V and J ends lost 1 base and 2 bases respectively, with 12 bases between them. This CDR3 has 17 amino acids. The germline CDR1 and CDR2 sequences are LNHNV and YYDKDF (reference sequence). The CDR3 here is CATSRGPGLTGANVLTF. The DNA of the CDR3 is TGTGCCACCAGCAGAGGTCCAGGGCTTACTGGGGCCAACGTCCTGACTTTC.

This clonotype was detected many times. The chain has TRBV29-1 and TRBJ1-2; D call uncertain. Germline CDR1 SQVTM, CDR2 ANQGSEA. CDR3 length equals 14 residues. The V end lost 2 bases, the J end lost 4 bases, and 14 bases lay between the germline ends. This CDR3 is CSVEPMSGSYGYTF. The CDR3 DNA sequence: TGCAGCGTTGAACCAATGTCGGGGAGCTATGGCTACACCTTC. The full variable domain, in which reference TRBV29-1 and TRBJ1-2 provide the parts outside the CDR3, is SAVISQKPSRDICQRGTSLTIQCQVDSQVTMMFWYRQQPGQSLTLIATANQGSEATYESGFVIDKFPISRPNLTFSTLTVSNMSPEDSSIYLCSVEPMSGSYGYTFGSGTRLTVV.

CDR3 coding DNA: TGCAGTGCTGGTGAGGGCAGGAAGAACACTGAAGCTTTCTTT. This codes for CSAGEGRKNTEAFF. This chain links TRBV20-1 with TRBJ1-1; D remains unclear. Germline V gene data show CDR1 as DFQATT and CDR2 as SNEGSKA (reference sequence). V lost 5 bases and J lost 1, with 14 bases in between. The CDR3 length is 14 residues.

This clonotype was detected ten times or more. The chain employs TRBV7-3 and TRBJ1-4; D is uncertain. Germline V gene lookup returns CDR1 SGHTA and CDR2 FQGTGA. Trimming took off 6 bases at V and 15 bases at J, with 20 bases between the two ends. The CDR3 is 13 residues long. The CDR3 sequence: CASRRKPTNIMFF. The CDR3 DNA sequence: TGTGCCAGCAGGAGAAAACCCACGAACATTATGTTTTTT.

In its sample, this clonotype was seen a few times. DNA for the CDR3: TGCGCCAGCAGTTCTCCCCAGGGAGGAGGCACTGAAGCTTTCTTT. Translating it yields CASSSPQGGGTEAFF. J is TRBJ1-1 and V is TRBV5-1, with D possibly being TRBD1 (5 bases). The CDR3 spans 15 residues. Germline V gene data show CDR1 as SGHRS and CDR2 as YFSETQ. Trimming stripped 5 bases from V and 4 bases from J, with 18 bases between.

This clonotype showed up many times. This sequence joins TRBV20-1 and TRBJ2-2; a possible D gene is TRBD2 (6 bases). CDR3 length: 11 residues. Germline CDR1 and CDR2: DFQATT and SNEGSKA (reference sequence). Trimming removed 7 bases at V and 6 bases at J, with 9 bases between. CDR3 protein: CSVPSAGELFF. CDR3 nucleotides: TGCAGTGTTCCTAGCGCCGGGGAGCTGTTTTTT.